This is a list of T cell receptor beta chains from one sample in a study of blood T cells in healthy people across ages. TCRdb itself ran the 5' RACE reads through MiXCR, one entry per CDR3 protein. The sample shows around 820,000 distinct CDR3 sequences, 20% to 30% of them seen only once. This sample also appeared in a second study, on T cells of mothers and their children.

The sequencing sample was made of blood. These receptors were taken from a boy younger than 18 in good health. The CDR3 runs from the conserved cysteine through the conserved F or W. A D gene is named only where the DNA matches it firmly. Expanded clones are given a class, and other clones once, few, many or no size at all.

16	.	TRBV7-9	TRBD1	TRBJ1-5	TGTGCCAGCAGCCCGTTGACAGGGTTGAGCAATCAGCCCCAGCATTTT	CASSPLTGLSNQPQHF
14	.	TRBV12-3/TRBV12-4	TRBD1	TRBJ1-4	TGTGCCAGCAGACCCCAGGGGGCAGATGAAAAACTGTTTTTT	CASRPQGADEKLFF
14	.	TRBV18	.	TRBJ2-3	TGTGCCAGCTCACCTGAAGGTTTGGCAGATACGCAGTATTTT	CASSPEGLADTQYF
13	.	TRBV20-1	TRBD2	TRBJ2-1	TGCAGTCCCAAGCGGGGGACCACGGGGGAGCAGTTCTTC	CSPKRGTTGEQFF
15	few	TRBV20-1	TRBD2	TRBJ2-3	TGCAGTGCTGATATAGCGGGAGGGGGCACAGATACGCAGTATTTT	CSADIAGGGTDTQYF
13	.	TRBV28	.	TRBJ2-5	TGTGCCAGCAGTTTATCGGCTGTCGGGACCCAGTACTTC	CASSLSAVGTQYF
15	few	TRBV4-2	.	TRBJ2-5	TGTGCCAGCAGCCAACGCGGCCGTCCCGAAGAGACCCAGTACTTC	CASSQRGRPEETQYF
15	few	TRBV7-2	.	TRBJ2-2	TGTGCCAGCAGCTCACCAGTCGGGAACACCGGGGAGCTGTTTTTT	CASSSPVGNTGELFF
14	.	TRBV12-3/TRBV12-4	.	TRBJ1-4	TGTGCCAGCAGTTTTGAGGGGGGCAATGAAAAACTGTTTTTT	CASSFEGGNEKLFF
13	few	TRBV29-1	TRBD1	TRBJ2-5	TGCAGCGTTAGGGGACAGGGAGAAGAGACCCAGTACTTC	CSVRGQGEETQYF
13	few	TRBV29-1	TRBD1	TRBJ1-1	TGCAGCGTCGGGACAGGACCGAACACTGAAGCTTTCTTT	CSVGTGPNTEAFF
17	.	TRBV20-1	TRBD2	TRBJ2-5	TGCAGTGCTAGAGATATGTTGCGCAGCGGGATCCCCGAGACCCAGTACTTC	CSARDMLRSGIPETQYF
16	few	TRBV12-3/TRBV12-4	TRBD1	TRBJ1-1	TGTGCCAGCAGCTTGGGGACAGGGGGGTTTTACACTGAAGCTTTCTTT	CASSLGTGGFYTEAFF
14	once	TRBV21-1	.	TRBJ2-1	TGTGCCAGCAGCAAAGCCGCGACAACGCCCGGGCAGTTCTTC	CASSKAATTPGQFF
16	.	TRBV5-1	TRBD2	TRBJ2-1	TGCACCAGCAGCTTGGACCCTAGCGGGTTCTACAATGAGCAGTTCTTC	CTSSLDPSGFYNEQFF
15	few	TRBV28	TRBD1	TRBJ1-4	TGTGCCAGCAGTGGCAGACAGGGAGCGCATGAAAAACTGTTTTTT	CASSGRQGAHEKLFF
13	.	TRBV27	.	TRBJ2-7	TGTGCCAGCAGCCCAGGGTTGTTGAACGAGCAGTACTTC	CASSPGLLNEQYF
16	few	TRBV5-1	.	TRBJ1-6	TGCGCCAGCAGCTTGGCCTTGGCAGGGGATGATTCACCCCTCCACTTT	CASSLALAGDDSPLHF
14	.	TRBV7-2	TRBD1	TRBJ1-2	TGTGCCAGCAGCTTACAGGGGGCGTCGTATGGCTACACCTTC	CASSLQGASYGYTF
15	few	TRBV18	.	TRBJ2-5	TGTGCCAGCTCACCACCGGGTAGCACTCAAGAGACCCAGTACTTC	CASSPPGSTQETQYF
14	.	TRBV20-1	.	TRBJ1-2	TGCAGTGAAACTGACCGGGGCTACTCCTATGGCTACACCTTC	CSETDRGYSYGYTF
17	.	TRBV27	TRBD2	TRBJ2-1	TGTGCCAGCAGTTTCGGGCTAGCGGGAGGGCCGAGAAATGAGCAGTTCTTC	CASSFGLAGGPRNEQFF
16	few	TRBV12-3/TRBV12-4	TRBD2	TRBJ2-3	TGTGCCAGCAGTATTGTTGGACTAGCGGGGGCAGATACGCAGTATTTT	CASSIVGLAGADTQYF
13	.	TRBV11-3	TRBD1	TRBJ1-2	TGTGCCAGCAGTATGGACAGGGGCGACGGCTACACCTTC	CASSMDRGDGYTF
14	.	TRBV5-1	TRBD1	TRBJ2-7	TGCGCCAGCAGGCCGGGACAGGGCTTCAACGAGCAGTACTTC	CASRPGQGFNEQYF
15	few	TRBV19	TRBD1	TRBJ2-1	TGTGCCAGTAGTTCTCGACAGGGTGGCTACAATGAGCAGTTCTTC	CASSSRQGGYNEQFF
12	few	TRBV7-8	.	TRBJ1-5	TGTGCCAGCAGCTTATTCGGGAAGCCCCAGCATTTT	CASSLFGKPQHF
16	.	TRBV6-2/TRBV6-3	TRBD1	TRBJ2-1	TGTGCCAGCAGCCTACGGGGGACAGGGAAGGTCAATGAGCAGTTCTTC	CASSLRGTGKVNEQFF
18	.	TRBV7-2	.	TRBJ2-5	TGTGCCAGCAGGAGAACGGGGGCGGCGGGCCGCGTCCAAGAGACCCAGTACTTC	CASRRTGAAGRVQETQYF
17	.	TRBV5-1	.	TRBJ1-1	TGCGCCAGCAGCTTGGAAGTAGCCTGGGGGGCCAACACTGAAGCTTTCTTT	CASSLEVAWGANTEAFF
15	.	TRBV20-1	.	TRBJ1-5	TGCAGTGCTAGAGATTTAACTGGTGGGGGTCAGCCCCAGCATTTT	CSARDLTGGGQPQHF
18	few	TRBV6-1	TRBD1	TRBJ2-5	TGTGCCAGCGACAAATCAATCGGGACAGGGGGCCTTACGAAGACCCAGTACTTC	CASDKSIGTGGLTKTQYF
19	.	TRBV20-1	TRBD2	TRBJ2-7	TGCAGTGCGCCAAACCCCTCACTAGCGGGAGTGGGGTGGTCCTACGAGCAGTACTTC	CSAPNPSLAGVGWSYEQYF
13	few	TRBV7-9	.	TRBJ1-1	TGTGCCAGCAGCAAAGTGGGGAGAGGACAAGCTTTCTTT	CASSKVGRGQAFF
15	few	TRBV27	.	TRBJ2-7	TGTGCCAGCAGTCGATCAGCCCTTGGGTCCTACGAGCAGTACTTC	CASSRSALGSYEQYF
15	.	TRBV4-3	TRBD2	TRBJ2-7	TGCGCCAGCAGCCAAGCGCTGGGACTAGCACACGAGCAGTACTTC	CASSQALGLAHEQYF
12	.	TRBV29-1	.	TRBJ2-7	TGCAGCGTTGAAGATTGGGACTACGAGCAGTACTTC	CSVEDWDYEQYF
15	.	TRBV28	.	TRBJ2-1	TGTGCCAGCACCTTGGGAGTTTCAGGGGGGGTCGAACAGCTCTTC	CASTLGVSGGVEQLF
11	few	TRBV20-1	.	TRBJ1-4	TGCAGTGGGCCAGCGAATGAAAAACTGTTTTTT	CSGPANEKLFF
13	.	TRBV5-1	.	TRBJ1-2	TGCGCCAGCAGCTCCGGACTGGGCCATGGCTACACCTTC	CASSSGLGHGYTF
15	.	TRBV4-1	.	TRBJ2-3	TGCGCCAGCAGCCAAGATCCCGCTGTTAAGGATACGCAATATTTT	CASSQDPAVKDTQYF
15	few	TRBV5-1	TRBD2	TRBJ2-3	TGCGCCAGCAGCTTAACAGCGGGGGGAGTAGATACGCAGTATTTT	CASSLTAGGVDTQYF
12	.	TRBV7-8	.	TRBJ1-1	TGTGCCAGCAGCCCGCGGAGCACTGAAGCTTTCTTT	CASSPRSTEAFF
15	.	TRBV4-3	.	TRBJ2-4	TGCGCCAGCAGCCAAGATCGGGGACACCGCTGGATTCAGTACTTC	CASSQDRGHRWIQYF
16	.	TRBV20-1	.	TRBJ2-5	TGCAGTGCTAGATGGGCCTTAGCAGCAGGGCAAGAGACCCAGTACTTC	CSARWALAAGQETQYF
20	.	TRBV4-3	TRBD2	TRBJ2-2	TGCGCCAGCAGCCATCTCGCTGGACTAGCGGGGGGAAGGGACACCGGGGAGCTGTTTTTT	CASSHLAGLAGGRDTGELFF
14	few	TRBV7-2	TRBD2	TRBJ2-1	TGTGCCAGCAGCCCCGGACTAGCGGGAGAATCCATTCTCTTC	CASSPGLAGESILF
12	few	TRBV15	.	TRBJ2-7	TGTGCCACCAGCAGTTACAACTACGAGCAGTACTTC	CATSSYNYEQYF
15	.	TRBV4-3	TRBD2	TRBJ2-1	TGCGCCAGCAGCCAGCTAGCGGGGAACGGGGGTGAGCAGTTCTTC	CASSQLAGNGGEQFF
14	few	TRBV12-3/TRBV12-4	TRBD2	TRBJ2-7	TGTGCCAGCAGTACGGGACTAGCCCCGTACGAGCAGTACTTC	CASSTGLAPYEQYF
13	.	TRBV18	.	TRBJ1-1	TGTGCCAGCTCACCACCATTCAAAGCTGAAGCTTTCTTT	CASSPPFKAEAFF
15	many	TRBV7-2	TRBD1	TRBJ1-6	TGTGCCAGCAGCTTAAAGACAGGGGGGGATTCACCCCTCCACTTT	CASSLKTGGDSPLHF
16	few	TRBV5-8	TRBD1	TRBJ1-5	TGTGCCAGCAGCTTGAGGACAGGGAGCAGCAATCAGCCCCAGCATTTT	CASSLRTGSSNQPQHF
19	.	TRBV28	TRBD2	TRBJ2-5	TGTGCCAACAGCCGCGATCCGCCTAGCGGGAGGGCTCAGGGCGAGACCCAGTACTTC	CANSRDPPSGRAQGETQYF
15	.	TRBV12-3/TRBV12-4	TRBD1	TRBJ2-7	TGTGCCAGCAGGATCCCGGGACAGGGAGGCTACGAGCAGTACTTC	CASRIPGQGGYEQYF